The 4 T cell receptor beta chains given below trace back to one sample, sequenced in a study of T-cell memory formation after mild COVID-19. TCRdb re-analysed the 5' RACE reads in MiXCR, keeping a single row per CDR3 protein. Among 540,000 or so distinct CDR3 sequences listed, 20% were seen once. Sample: PBMCs or a T cell subset sorted from them (not recorded which). Receptor source: an adult woman who had mild COVID-19 (a few samples of this study predate the infection). Cell type and time point are not known.

V gene TRBV6-1 combines with J gene TRBJ1-4; weak D call: TRBD1 (6 bases). The CDR3 covers 14 residues. Trimming left V 6 bases short and J 10 bases short, with 18 bases between. Germline CDR1 and CDR2: MNHNS and SASEGT. For the CDR3, the DNA is TGTGCCAGCAGCCCCAGACAGGACGGGGCAAAACTGTTTTTT. This sequence encodes CASSPRQDGAKLFF.

In its sample, this clonotype was seen a few times. This chain links TRBV7-9 with TRBJ2-2, with no clear D. The length of the CDR3 is 13 residues. The germline CDR1 and CDR2 sequences are SEHNR and FQNEAQ (reference sequence). V was shortened by 3 bases and J by 11 bases, with 13 bases between the two germline ends. Here the CDR3 reads CASSFNLMEELFF. CDR3 bases: TGTGCCAGCAGCTTTAACCTGATGGAAGAGCTGTTTTTT.

V usage is TRBV15 and J usage is TRBJ2-4; D is unclear. V gave up 1 base and J gave up 8 bases, with 15 bases separating them. The germline gives CDR1 LNHNV, CDR2 YYDKDF (reference sequence). The CDR3 contains 15 residues. The CDR3 reads CATSRGGQDEYIQYF. The CDR3 region has the DNA TGTGCCACCAGCAGAGGCGGCCAGGATGAGTACATTCAGTACTTC.

The rearrangement links TRBV6-6 to TRBJ1-1, with 8 positions matching TRBD1. With V trimmed by 4 bases and J by 1 base, 2 bases remained unmatched. The CDR3 is 14 amino acids. Germline V gene sequence: CDR1 MNHNY, CDR2 SVGAGI (reference sequence). The CDR3 protein is CASSFQGANTEAFF. Written as DNA, the CDR3 is TGTGCCAGCAGTTTCCAGGGGGCGAACACTGAAGCTTTCTTT.